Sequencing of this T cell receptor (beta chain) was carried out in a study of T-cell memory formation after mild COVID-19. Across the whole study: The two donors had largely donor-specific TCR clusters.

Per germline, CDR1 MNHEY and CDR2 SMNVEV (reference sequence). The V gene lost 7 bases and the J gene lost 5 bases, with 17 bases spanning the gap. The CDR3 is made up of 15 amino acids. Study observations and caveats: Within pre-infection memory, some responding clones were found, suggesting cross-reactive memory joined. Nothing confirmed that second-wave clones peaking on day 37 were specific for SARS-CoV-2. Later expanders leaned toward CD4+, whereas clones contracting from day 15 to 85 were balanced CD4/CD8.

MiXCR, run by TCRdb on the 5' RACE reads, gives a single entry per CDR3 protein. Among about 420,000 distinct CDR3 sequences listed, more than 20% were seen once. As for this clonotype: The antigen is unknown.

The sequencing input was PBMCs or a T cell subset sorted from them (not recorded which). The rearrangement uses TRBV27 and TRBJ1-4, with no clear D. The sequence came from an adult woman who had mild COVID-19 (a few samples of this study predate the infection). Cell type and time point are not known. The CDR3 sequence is CASTEHGLENEKLFF. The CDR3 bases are TGTGCCAGCACCGAACACGGCCTAGAGAATGAAAAACTGTTTTTT.